The entry below gives a single TCR beta chain sequence along with its context. The antigen remains unidentified. The PCR had 60 Vbeta and 13 Jbeta primers. In the original processing: A follow-up analysis tallied 70 million to 80 million unique TCR beta chains, roughly 11 million shared. TCRdb's table, derived via immunoSEQ multiplex PCR, lists solely in-frame clones and lacks some. V and J calls and clone size follow that table, whereas D and trimming were derived from the DNA. The sample data list around 130,000 clones. This sample was included in a study of cytomegalovirus exposure and HLA in healthy donors. The study, taken as a whole, reports: Available immune exposure information was restricted to CMV serostatus only. Later analysis demonstrated an association between a missense DCLRE1C variant and TCR beta V- and J-gene trimming. There were some public TCRs occurring in many donors, but most TCR sequences were rare.

This TCR was sampled from a woman between 40 and 55 years old in good health and CMV-seronegative. The material sequenced was PBMCs.

CDR3 bases: TGTGCCAGCAGTGAGGACAGGGTGCACACTGAAGCTTTCTTT. Translated, it gives CASSEDRVHTEAFF. This sequence joins TRBV2 and TRBJ1-1, with TRBD1 matching over 8 bases. This CDR3 is built from 14 residues. After removal of 3 bases from V and 3 bases from J, the junction contained 3 bases not matched to a gene. Germline V gives CDR1 SNHLY, CDR2 FYNNEI.